A single TCR beta chain is shown here with its context. Its antigen is as yet unknown. This specimen belongs to a study of PD-1 blockade in mismatch repair-deficient tumors. Findings of the study overall: After pembrolizumab, tumor-resident clones rose rapidly, then generally contracted before radiologic responses.

The protocol was immunoSEQ multiplex PCR, while the TCRdb copy is restricted to in-frame clones and leaves out a portion. The data show some 130,000 clones, about nine tenths seen once. The CDR3 consists of 15 residues. The V and J ends lost 6 bases and 0 bases respectively, with 14 bases between them. Germline V gene lookup returns CDR1 LGHNT and CDR2 FRNRAP. The chain links TRBV12-5 to TRBJ1-1, with a weak D call TRBD1 (6 bases). The origin of this receptor is an adult with mismatch repair-deficient cancer. Here the sequenced sample was peripheral blood, taken roughly 67 weeks after starting pembrolizumab. CDR3 DNA: TGTGCTAGTGGCTCTGACAGGCTGATGAACACTGAAGCTTTCTTT. This codes for CASGSDRLMNTEAFF. The full variable domain, rest sourced from reference TRBV12-5 and TRBJ1-1, is DARVTQTPRHKVTEMGQEVTMRCQPILGHNTVFWYRQTMMQGLELLAYFRNRAPLDDSGMPKDRFSAEMPDATLATLKIQPSEPRDSAVYFCASGSDRLMNTEAFFGQGTRLTVV.